One and the same sample provided the 32 T cell receptor beta chains below, sequenced in a study of shared clonotypes between healthy human individuals (TCRdb year 2020). Library preparation used the immunoSEQ multiplex PCR assay. TCRdb retrieved this table from immuneACCESS and kept in-frame rearrangements only. Not all clones are present; in checked studies, unresolved V genes account for under half, and no reason is known for the remainder. This sample gives 660,000 or so clones in total; 90% to 97% of them show up just once. 0.11% of the sample is taken by the ten largest. For the CD8 naive samples, CD45RO-negative cells were positively selected for CCR7, yielding a CD45RA+CCR7+ population from which TemRA cells were excluded. The source material was naive CD8+ T cells sorted from blood. In the paper's terms, the cell subset or site label means: CD45RA+CCR7+. Receptors originate from a woman in her thirties in good health.

The J gene is TRBJ2-7, the V gene TRBV15; no firm D call. Germline CDR1 LNHNV, CDR2 YYDKDF (reference sequence). The CDR3 is 13 amino acids. Trimming cost V 4 bases and J 6 bases, with 13 bases left between them. CDR3 sequence: CATSIVLSPEQYF. The CDR3 region has the DNA TGTGCCACCAGCATCGTGTTGTCACCCGAGCAGTACTTC.

This chain connects TRBV4-1 to TRBJ2-7; D gene unclear. This CDR3 comprises 13 residues. V was clipped by 4 bases and J by 6 bases, with 13 bases between them. Germline CDR1 is MGHRA and CDR2 is YSYEKL. CDR3 DNA: TGCGCCAGCAGCCCTCACGCCGCCCTCGAGCAGTACTTC. This translates into CASSPHAALEQYF.

The CDR3 nucleotides read TGTGCCAGTAGTATAGCAATGAGCTCCTACGAGCAGTACTTC. Its translation: CASSIAMSSYEQYF. This sequence joins TRBV19 and TRBJ2-7; the D is unclear. This CDR3 is 14 amino acids long. Germline V gene data show CDR1 as LNHDA and CDR2 as SQIVND (reference sequence). V shed 1 base and J shed 0 bases, with 7 bases lying between them.

CDR3 sequence: CASSLRGYTDTQYF. CDR3 nucleotides: TGTGCCAGCAGTTTACGGGGATACACAGATACGCAGTATTTT. The rearrangement links TRBV28 to TRBJ2-3; TRBD2 is a possible D gene (5 bases). The CDR3 consists of 14 residues. Per the germline V gene, CDR1 is MDHEN and CDR2 is SYDVKM. With 2 bases removed from V and 2 bases from J, the gap between germline ends came to 8 bases.

This chain joins TRBV27 and TRBJ2-7; D not certain. Per germline, CDR1 MNHEY and CDR2 SMNVEV (reference sequence). The V end lost 5 bases, the J end lost 7 bases, and 15 bases lay between the germline ends. The CDR3 has 13 amino acids. CDR3 amino acids: CASSPYLRGEQYF. The DNA for the CDR3 is TGTGCCAGCAGTCCGTACCTAAGAGGTGAGCAGTACTTC.

The chain recombines TRBV19 with TRBJ1-1, with D possibly TRBD1 on 5 matching bases. From germline, CDR1 is LNHDA and CDR2 SQIVND (reference sequence). The CDR3 extends over 13 amino acids. The V end lost 3 bases, the J end lost 4 bases, and 9 bases lay between the germline ends. The CDR3 reads CASSMTGLTEAFF. CDR3 nucleotides: TGTGCCAGTAGTATGACGGGACTCACTGAAGCTTTCTTT.

V gene TRBV27 combines with J gene TRBJ2-1; D is unclear. Trimming removed 1 base from V and 2 bases from J, with 12 bases in between. Germline V gives CDR1 MNHEY, CDR2 SMNVEV (reference sequence). The CDR3 sequence is 16 residues long. CDR3 bases: TGTGCCAGCAGTTTATGGGCCCTGGGTGCCTACAATGAGCAGTTCTTC. It specifies CASSLWALGAYNEQFF.

The rearrangement uses TRBV28 and TRBJ1-4; TRBD1 matches at 8 bases. The CDR3 sequence is 16 residues long. V was clipped by 2 bases and J by 5 bases; unmatched bases: 7. Germline values: CDR1 MDHEN, CDR2 SYDVKM. As DNA, the CDR3 is TGTGCCAGCAGTTTACCCGGACAGGGAGGAAATGAAAAACTGTTTTTT. Encoded protein: CASSLPGQGGNEKLFF.

The J gene is TRBJ2-1, the V gene TRBV19, with D possibly being TRBD2 (6 bases). The CDR3 spans 15 residues. Germline CDR1 reads LNHDA; CDR2 reads SQIVND (reference sequence). V was pared by 1 base and J by 3 bases, with 10 bases between. CDR3 nucleotides: TGTGCCAGTAGTATAGGTAGCGGAAGCTACAATGAGCAGTTCTTC. It encodes CASSIGSGSYNEQFF.

The chain uses TRBV6-1 and TRBJ2-1; 8 positions agree with TRBD2. The V gene end was trimmed by 7 bases and the J gene end by 11 bases; junction bases not matched to a gene: 13. Per germline, CDR1 MNHNS and CDR2 SASEGT. The CDR3 is 14 amino acids. In nucleotides, the CDR3 is TGTGCCAGCATCCAGGGACTAGATACAATGAAGCAGTTCTTC. This encodes CASIQGLDTMKQFF.

CDR3 protein: CASSLASVYSGNTIYF. CDR3 coding DNA: TGTGCCAGCAGCTTAGCCAGTGTCTACTCTGGAAACACCATATATTTT. The gene calls are TRBV7-9 and TRBJ1-3; D gene ambiguous. The CDR3 covers 16 residues. Germline V gives CDR1 SEHNR, CDR2 FQNEAQ (reference sequence). V was shortened by 0 bases and J by 0 bases, with 9 bases between the two germline ends.

This clone was seen just once. This chain joins TRBV2 and TRBJ2-7; TRBD1 agrees at 7 bases. The V segment lost 3 bases and the J segment 4 bases; nucleotides outside the gene matches: 12. CDR3 length: 16 amino acids. Per germline, CDR1 SNHLY and CDR2 FYNNEI. In DNA form, the CDR3 reads TGTGCCAGCAGTGACCCTCGGGACAGTCCTTTTTACGAGCAGTACTTC. It yields the protein CASSDPRDSPFYEQYF. Full variable domain (missing parts from reference TRBV2 and TRBJ2-7): EPEVTQTPSHQVTQMGQEVILRCVPISNHLYFYWYRQILGQKVEFLVSFYNNEISEKSEIFDDQFSVERPDGSNFTLKIRSTKLEDSAMYFCASSDPRDSPFYEQYFGPGTRLTVT.

J is TRBJ2-4 and V is TRBV29-1; TRBD1 matches at 10 bases. This CDR3 comprises 13 residues. With V trimmed by 7 bases and J by 10 bases, 10 bases remained unmatched. CDR1 is SQVTM, CDR2 ANQGSEA, per germline. Here the CDR3 reads CSAGPGQGTIQYF. The CDR3 nucleotides read TGCAGCGCCGGACCGGGACAGGGGACTATTCAGTACTTC.

The gene calls are TRBV19 and TRBJ2-7; TRBD1 aligns across 8 bases. Per the germline V gene, CDR1 is LNHDA and CDR2 is SQIVND (reference sequence). The junction had 8 bases not matched to a gene; V was cut back by 4 bases and J by 3 bases. The length of the CDR3 is 15 residues. This CDR3 reads CASSTGQGQFYEQYF. The CDR3 nucleotides are TGTGCCAGTAGTACCGGACAGGGCCAATTCTACGAGCAGTACTTC.

V is TRBV27 and J is TRBJ2-1, with D perhaps being TRBD1 or TRBD2 (5 bases each). This CDR3 contains 15 residues. Germline V gives CDR1 MNHEY, CDR2 SMNVEV (reference sequence). V lost 6 bases to trimming and J lost 3 bases, with 15 bases between them. The CDR3 bases are TGTGCCAGCAGCCCTCGGACGGGACGCTACAATGAGCAGTTCTTC. It encodes CASSPRTGRYNEQFF.

This chain joins TRBV27 and TRBJ2-7; D remains unclear. Trimming removed 2 bases from V and 0 bases from J, with 5 bases in between. The CDR3 spans 13 residues. The germline V gene encodes CDR1 MNHEY and CDR2 SMNVEV (reference sequence). The CDR3 nucleotides are TGTGCCAGCAGTTTAGTGAACTCCTACGAGCAGTACTTC. As protein: CASSLVNSYEQYF.

This clone has a single count. The rearrangement uses TRBV19 and TRBJ1-1, with D tentatively TRBD1 (6 bases). The CDR3 has 16 residues. The germline V and J ends were trimmed by 2 bases and 4 bases, with 17 bases remaining between them. The germline CDR1 and CDR2 sequences are LNHDA and SQIVND (reference sequence). The CDR3 sequence is CASSIWPGVGGTEAFF. The CDR3 nucleotides read TGTGCCAGTAGTATATGGCCAGGGGTGGGCGGCACTGAAGCTTTCTTT.

The V call is TRBV19, the J call TRBJ1-3; no clear D gene. The CDR3 loop spans 16 amino acids. V shed 5 bases and J shed 3 bases, with 17 bases lying between them. CDR1 LNHDA and CDR2 SQIVND come from the germline V gene (reference sequence). The CDR3 region has the DNA TGTGCCAGTAGTTCCCAACTGGAAGGGCGTGGAAACACCATATATTTT. This sequence encodes CASSSQLEGRGNTIYF.

As to this clone: At the DNA level, this CDR3 is encoded by other sequences in the same sample as well. This chain uses TRBV6-5 with TRBJ2-2; TRBD1 matches at 8 bases. Germline V CDR1 and CDR2: MNHEY, SVGAGI. This CDR3 has 15 residues. Trimming removed 2 bases from V and 5 bases from J; junction bases left unmatched: 4. This CDR3 reads CASSYGTGGTGELFF. In DNA form, the CDR3 reads TGTGCCAGCAGTTACGGGACAGGTGGTACCGGGGAGCTGTTTTTT.

This rearrangement joins TRBV7-8 to TRBJ2-2; 9 bases line up with TRBD2. The CDR3 contains 19 residues. V was clipped by 6 bases and J by 4 bases; unmatched bases: 18. Germline CDR1 reads SGHVS; CDR2 reads FQNEAQ. As DNA, the CDR3 is TGTGCCAGCAGACAGGCCGGGACTAGCCTAATCAAATTCACCGGGGAGCTGTTTTTT. Translation gives CASRQAGTSLIKFTGELFF.

CDR3 coding DNA: TGTGCCAGCAGCTTAGATCTGGCAGGGGGCTACTATGGCTACACCTTC. It specifies CASSLDLAGGYYGYTF. The chain combines TRBV11-2 with TRBJ1-2; 8 positions agree with TRBD1. CDR3 length: 16 amino acids. Losses at the gene ends were 0 bases for V and 3 bases for J; bases not matched to a gene: 6. Looked up from germline, CDR1 is SGHAT and CDR2 is FQNNGV.

A word on this clone: Different DNA sequences within this sample yield the same CDR3. The chain has TRBV4-1 and TRBJ2-1; D perhaps matches TRBD2 (5 bases). Trimming took off 1 base at V and 0 bases at J, with 7 bases between the two ends. Germline CDR1 MGHRA, CDR2 YSYEKL. This CDR3 is 15 amino acids long. The CDR3 spells CASSQGRSSYNEQFF. DNA for the CDR3: TGCGCCAGCAGCCAAGGGAGGAGCTCCTACAATGAGCAGTTCTTC.

The gene calls are TRBV2 and TRBJ1-1; TRBD1 agrees at 10 bases. The CDR3 has 16 amino acids. Germline lookup yields CDR1 SNHLY and CDR2 FYNNEI. V gave up 8 bases and J gave up 0 bases; unmatched junction bases: 9. The CDR3 bases are TGTGCCAGCCCACTAGGGACAGGGGTTTTGAACACTGAAGCTTTCTTT. Its protein product is CASPLGTGVLNTEAFF.

The rearrangement joins TRBV19 to TRBJ1-1; D gene unclear. V gave up 1 base and J gave up 8 bases, with 8 bases separating them. Germline values: CDR1 LNHDA, CDR2 SQIVND (reference sequence). The CDR3 is 12 residues long. The chain's CDR3 is CASSIGINEAFF. CDR3 DNA: TGTGCCAGTAGTATAGGGATCAACGAAGCTTTCTTT.

This clone was detected only once. V usage is TRBV5-1 and J usage is TRBJ1-5; TRBD1 might be the D (6 bases). CDR1 and CDR2 from the germline V gene are SGHRS and YFSETQ. V shed 4 bases and J shed 7 bases, with 15 bases lying between them. The CDR3 length is 14 residues. CDR3 nucleotides: TGCGCCAGCAGCCCCGACACAGGGAACCAGCCCCAGCATTTT. Its protein product is CASSPDTGNQPQHF.

The V call is TRBV6-1, the J call TRBJ1-5; 8 bases are shared with TRBD1. The CDR3 contains 16 residues. Germline V gene sequence: CDR1 MNHNS, CDR2 SASEGT. The V segment lost 2 bases and the J segment 3 bases; nucleotides outside the gene matches: 6. The DNA for the CDR3 is TGTGCCAGCAGTGAACCGACAGGGGCTACCAATCAGCCCCAGCATTTT. This sequence encodes CASSEPTGATNQPQHF.

This clone was observed once. This chain joins TRBV6-1 and TRBJ1-1, with D perhaps matching TRBD1 (6 bases). CDR3 length: 14 amino acids. CDR1 and CDR2 (germline): MNHNS, SASEGT. V lost 7 bases and J 2 bases, leaving 14 bases between the germline ends. The CDR3 DNA is TGTGCCAGCAACCCGGGACACCCAAACACTGAAGCTTTCTTT. It specifies CASNPGHPNTEAFF.

The J gene is TRBJ1-2, the V gene TRBV5-4; 7 bases align to TRBD1. The V gene's germline CDR1 is SGHNT and CDR2 YYREEE (reference sequence). Trimming took 4 bases from V and 8 from J; bases not matched to a gene: 8. The CDR3 is 13 residues long. CDR3 coding DNA: TGTGCCAGCAGCGGAGGGGGCGAGGAGGGCTACACCTTC. Its translation is CASSGGGEEGYTF.

This clone was seen only once. The V and J genes are TRBV19 and TRBJ1-4, with 7 bases lining up with TRBD1. V was clipped by 4 bases and J by 5 bases; unmatched bases: 7. Germline assignment: CDR1 LNHDA and CDR2 SQIVND (reference sequence). The CDR3 totals 15 residues. CDR3 sequence (DNA): TGTGCCAGTAGTACCCGGGACAGCCCGAATGAAAAACTGTTTTTT. It is translated as CASSTRDSPNEKLFF.

This rearrangement joins TRBV9 to TRBJ1-3; D possibly corresponds to TRBD1 (5 bases). CDR1 is SGDLS and CDR2 is YYNGEE in the germline V gene. This CDR3 has 15 amino acids. Deletions cut 0 bases from V and 2 bases from J, with 9 bases between. The CDR3 loop is CASSVGAGTGNTIYF. CDR3 bases: TGTGCCAGCAGCGTAGGAGCAGGGACTGGAAACACCATATATTTT.

The rearrangement links TRBV9 to TRBJ1-1; D remains ambiguous. In germline, CDR1 is SGDLS, CDR2 YYNGEE. V lost 0 bases, J lost 0 bases, and 9 bases lay in between. This CDR3 is 15 amino acids long. The CDR3 is CASSVEGEMNTEAFF. CDR3 DNA sequence: TGTGCCAGCAGCGTAGAGGGTGAGATGAACACTGAAGCTTTCTTT. Together with reference TRBV9 and TRBJ1-1, the CDR3 gives the full variable domain: DSGVTQTPKHLITATGQRVTLRCSPRSGDLSVYWYQQSLDQGLQFLIQYYNGEERAKGNILERFSAQQFPDLHSELNLSSLELGDSALYFCASSVEGEMNTEAFFGQGTRLTVV.

V is TRBV7-9 and J is TRBJ2-3, with 9 bases lining up with TRBD1. V trimming: 5 bases; J trimming: 6 bases; junction bases outside the gene matches: 15. CDR3 size: 17 residues. The germline CDR1 and CDR2 sequences are SEHNR and FQNEAQ (reference sequence). The CDR3 region is CASSDADRGPLWDTQYF. CDR3 nucleotide sequence: TGTGCCAGCAGCGACGCGGACAGGGGACCCCTGTGGGATACGCAGTATTTT. The whole variable domain, filled in from reference TRBV7-9 and TRBJ2-3, reads DTGVSQNPRHKITKRGQNVTFRCDPISEHNRLYWYRQTLGQGPEFLTYFQNEAQLEKSRLLSDRFSAERPKGSFSTLEIQRTEQGDSAMYLCASSDADRGPLWDTQYFGPGTRLTVL.